This T cell receptor beta chain is drawn from a study of blood T cells in healthy people across ages. V dropped 2 bases and J dropped 11; count of bases not matched to a gene: 22. The CDR3 totals 19 residues. Germline assignment: CDR1 MNHEY and CDR2 SVGEGT. Sample-barcoded 5' priming and a J-beta primer mix drove a second PCR of roughly 6 to 12 cycles. Each CDR3 protein is one row after TCRdb ran MiXCR on the 5' RACE reads. The sample lists 1.4 million or so distinct CDR3 sequences; approximately 43% were seen once. The sequence was obtained from a young woman in good health. This chain joins TRBV6-2 or TRBV6-3 and TRBJ2-5; 11 bases align to TRBD2. Sequenced sample: blood. CDR3 loop: CASSYRSGFGTSGKNEQYF. CDR3 nucleotides: TGTGCCAGCAGTTACCGCTCGGGGTTTGGGACTAGCGGTAAGAATGAGCAGTACTTC.